This TCR beta chain was captured by sequencing in a study of shared clonotypes between healthy human individuals. Study-wide context: Contributing individuals were two females and a few males aged 18 to 49.

Overall study results and limits: Non-shared clonotypes had lower generation probabilities than clonotypes shared by all four sorted-subset donors.

TCRdb's table, derived via immunoSEQ multiplex PCR, lists solely in-frame clones and lacks some. Of roughly 2 million clones in the sample, about 95% are singletons; the top ten hold about 1.1%. Cells designated naive CD8 were CD45RO-negative and were positively selected for CCR7, with terminally differentiated effector memory CD45RA+ cells excluded. Losses at the gene ends were 2 bases for V and 8 bases for J; bases not matched to a gene: 5. Looked up from germline, CDR1 is MGHRA and CDR2 is YSYEKL. CDR3 size: 13 residues. Note on this clone: Its antigen is as yet unknown.

The rearrangement uses TRBV4-1 and TRBJ2-7; 8 positions agree with TRBD1. Sequenced input: naive CD8+ T cells sorted from blood. This clonotype originated in a man aged 18-30 years in good health. The CDR3 coding sequence is TGCGCCAGCAGCCAAAGTAGGACAGGGCAGCAGTACTTC. This gives the protein CASSQSRTGQQYF.